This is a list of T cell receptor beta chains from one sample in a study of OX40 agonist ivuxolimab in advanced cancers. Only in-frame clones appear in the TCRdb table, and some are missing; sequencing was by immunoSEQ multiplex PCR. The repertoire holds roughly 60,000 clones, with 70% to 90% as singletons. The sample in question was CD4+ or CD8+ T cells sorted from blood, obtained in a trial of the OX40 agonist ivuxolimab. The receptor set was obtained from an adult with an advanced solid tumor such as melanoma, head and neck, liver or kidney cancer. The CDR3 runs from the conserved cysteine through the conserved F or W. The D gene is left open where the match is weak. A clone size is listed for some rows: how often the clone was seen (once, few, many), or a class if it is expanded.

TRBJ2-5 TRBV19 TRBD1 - TGTGCCAGTAGGAGAACAGGGGGCCAAGAGACCCAGTACTTC CASRRTGGQETQYF
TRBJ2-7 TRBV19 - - TGTGCCAGTAGTATAAGCGGATTTTACGAGCAGTACTTC CASSISGFYEQYF
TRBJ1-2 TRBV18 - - TGTGCCAGCTCACCAAGCCCAGGGGAGAATGGCTACACCTTC CASSPSPGENGYTF
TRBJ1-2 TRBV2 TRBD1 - TGTGCCAGCAGTGAAGAGGGGGCAGCTACCATGGGGGGCTACACCTTC CASSEEGAATMGGYTF
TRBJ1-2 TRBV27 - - TGTGCCAGCAGCTCGCAGGGAGTAAACTATGGCTACACCTTC CASSSQGVNYGYTF
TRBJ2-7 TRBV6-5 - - TGTGCCGCCCGGGCCCAGGGGCCGTACGAGCAGTACTTC CAARAQGPYEQYF
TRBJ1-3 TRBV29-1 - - TGCAGCGCAACTTGGGAACAGGGCAACACCATATATTTT CSATWEQGNTIYF
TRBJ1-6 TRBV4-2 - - TGTGCCAGCAGCCAAGGAAACAGGGATAATTCACCCCTCCACTTT CASSQGNRDNSPLHF
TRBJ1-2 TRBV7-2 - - TGTGCCAGCAGCTTAGGGGAGGAACGGGGCTACACCTTC CASSLGEERGYTF
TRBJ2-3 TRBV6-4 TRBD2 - TGTGCCAGCAGTCCACTAGCGGGGGGGAACACAGATACGCAGTATTTT CASSPLAGGNTDTQYF
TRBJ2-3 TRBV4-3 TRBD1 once TGCGCCAGCAGCCAAGAAGCGTCAGGGGGCCCAGATACGCAGTATTTT CASSQEASGGPDTQYF
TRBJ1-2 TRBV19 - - TGTGCCAGTAGTATAGATCGCCAGGGCCCCTATGGCTACACCTTC CASSIDRQGPYGYTF
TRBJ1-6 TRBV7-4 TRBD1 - TGTGCCAGCAGCTTGGGACAGGGGGCCGGTTCACCCCTCCACTTT CASSLGQGAGSPLHF
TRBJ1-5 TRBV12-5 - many TGTGCTAGTGGTACCCTCACTCAGCCCCAGCATTTT CASGTLTQPQHF
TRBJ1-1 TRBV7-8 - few TGTGCCAGCAGCCCTAGGGCCGGGACGGACACTGAAGCTTTCTTT CASSPRAGTDTEAFF
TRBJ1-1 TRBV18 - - TGTGCCAGCTCGTCTGGGGGGCTGAGCACTGAAGCTTTCTTT CASSSGGLSTEAFF
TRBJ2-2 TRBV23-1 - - TGCGCCAGCAGTCAGAAGTGCAGGGACACCGGGGAGCTGTTTTTT CASSQKCRDTGELFF
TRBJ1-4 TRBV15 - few TGTGCCACCAGCAGAGATCTGGGGTGGGGGGGAAAACTGTTTTTT CATSRDLGWGGKLFF
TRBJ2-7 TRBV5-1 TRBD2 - TGCGCCAGCACGTATACTAGCGGGTCCTCCTACGAGCAGTACTTC CASTYTSGSSYEQYF
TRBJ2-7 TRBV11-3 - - TGTGCCAGCAGCAGGCTGAGGACCTACGAGCAGTACTTC CASSRLRTYEQYF
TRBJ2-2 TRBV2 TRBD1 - TGTGCCAGCAATAAGGGAGCCTCAGGGGGTTTCACCGGGGAGCTGTTTTTT CASNKGASGGFTGELFF
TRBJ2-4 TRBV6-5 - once TGTGCCAGCAGGCCGTGGAGTGAGAGCAAAAACATTCAGTACTTC CASRPWSESKNIQYF
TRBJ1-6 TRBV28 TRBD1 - TGTGCCAGCAGTTTGGGACAGGGTGGTTCACCCCTCCACTTT CASSLGQGGSPLHF
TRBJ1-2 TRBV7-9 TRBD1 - TGTGCCAGCAGCGGGACAGCCTTTAACTATGGCTACACCTTC CASSGTAFNYGYTF
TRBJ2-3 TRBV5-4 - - TGTGCCAGCAGCTTGGGGTCGGGGACGACTCAAATAACGCAGTATTTT CASSLGSGTTQITQYF
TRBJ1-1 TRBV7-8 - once TGTGCCAGCAGCTTAGCTGCCAACACTGAAGCTTTCTTT CASSLAANTEAFF
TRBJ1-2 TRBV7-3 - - TGTGCCAGCAGCTTCGGATCACAGGGTAGTGGCTACACCTTC CASSFGSQGSGYTF
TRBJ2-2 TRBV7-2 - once TGTGCCAGCAGCTTCCAGGGAGAAGGGGAGCTGTTTTTT CASSFQGEGELFF
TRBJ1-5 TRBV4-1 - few TGCGCCAGCAGCCAAGAGGAAGTTACCAATCAGCCCCAGCATTTT CASSQEEVTNQPQHF
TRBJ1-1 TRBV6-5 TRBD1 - TGTGCCAGCAGTTACCGGGACAGCGGATATGAAGCTTTCTTT CASSYRDSGYEAFF
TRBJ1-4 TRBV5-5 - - TGTGCCAGCAGCGCCCGTCAGGGCCCCCCCACTAATGAAAAACTGTTTTTT CASSARQGPPTNEKLFF
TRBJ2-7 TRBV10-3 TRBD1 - TGTGCCACCCTCAAGGGACAGGGTACAGACGAGCAGTACTTC CATLKGQGTDEQYF
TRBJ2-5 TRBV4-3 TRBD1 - TGCGCCAGCAGCCCCAGCTGGGACAGAGCTGAGACCCAGTACTTC CASSPSWDRAETQYF
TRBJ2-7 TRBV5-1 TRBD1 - TGCGCCAGCAGCCTAGGACAGGGGGCCTACGAGCAGTACTTC CASSLGQGAYEQYF
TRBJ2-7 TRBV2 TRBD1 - TGTGCCAGCAGTGAAAGGACAGGGTACGTGTACTTC CASSERTGYVYF